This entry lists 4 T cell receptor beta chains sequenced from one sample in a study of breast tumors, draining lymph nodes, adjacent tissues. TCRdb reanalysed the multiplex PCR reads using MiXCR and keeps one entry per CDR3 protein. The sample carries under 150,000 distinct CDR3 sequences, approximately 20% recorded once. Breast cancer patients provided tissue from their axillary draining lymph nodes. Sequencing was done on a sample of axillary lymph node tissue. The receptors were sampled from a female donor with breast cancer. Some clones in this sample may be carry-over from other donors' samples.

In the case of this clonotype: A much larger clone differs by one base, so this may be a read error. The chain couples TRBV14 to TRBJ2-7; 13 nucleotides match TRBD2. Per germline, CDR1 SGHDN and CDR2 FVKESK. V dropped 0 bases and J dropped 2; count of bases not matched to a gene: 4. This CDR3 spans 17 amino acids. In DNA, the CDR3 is TGTGCCAGCAGCCAAGAGGTGGGACTAGCGGGGCCCTACGAGCAGTACTTC. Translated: CASSQEVGLAGPYEQYF.

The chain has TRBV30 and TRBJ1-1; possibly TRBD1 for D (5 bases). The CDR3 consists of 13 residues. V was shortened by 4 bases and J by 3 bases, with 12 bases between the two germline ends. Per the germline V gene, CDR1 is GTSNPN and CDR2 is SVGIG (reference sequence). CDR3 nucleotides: TGTGCCTGGATATATCTCAGGGACACTGAAGCTTTCTTT. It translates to CAWIYLRDTEAFF.

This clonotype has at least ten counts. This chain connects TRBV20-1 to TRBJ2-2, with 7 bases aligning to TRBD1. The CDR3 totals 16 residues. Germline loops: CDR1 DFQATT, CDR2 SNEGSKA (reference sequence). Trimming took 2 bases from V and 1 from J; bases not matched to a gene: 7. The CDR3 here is CSARIPGGGNTGELFF. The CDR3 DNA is TGCAGTGCTAGAATCCCAGGGGGTGGGAACACCGGGGAGCTGTTTTTT.

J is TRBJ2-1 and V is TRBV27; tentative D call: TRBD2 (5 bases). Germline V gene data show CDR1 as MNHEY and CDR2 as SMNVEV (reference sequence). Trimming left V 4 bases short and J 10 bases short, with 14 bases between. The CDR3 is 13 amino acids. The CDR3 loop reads CASSWFSGEEQFF. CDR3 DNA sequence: TGTGCCAGCAGTTGGTTCTCCGGGGAGGAGCAGTTCTTC.